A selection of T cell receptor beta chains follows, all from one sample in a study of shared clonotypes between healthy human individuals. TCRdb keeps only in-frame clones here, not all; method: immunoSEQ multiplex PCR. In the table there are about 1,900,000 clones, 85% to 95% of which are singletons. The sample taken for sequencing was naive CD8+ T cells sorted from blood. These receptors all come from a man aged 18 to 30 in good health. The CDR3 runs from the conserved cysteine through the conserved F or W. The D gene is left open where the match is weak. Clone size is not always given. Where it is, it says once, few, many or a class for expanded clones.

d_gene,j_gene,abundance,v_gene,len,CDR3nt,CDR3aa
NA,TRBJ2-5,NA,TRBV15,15,TGTGCCACCAGCAGAGATACAACTGCCGGGGAGACCCAGTACTTC,CATSRDTTAGETQYF
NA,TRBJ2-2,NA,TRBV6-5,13,TGTGCCAGCAACGTGGAGAACACCGGGGAGCTGTTTTTT,CASNVENTGELFF
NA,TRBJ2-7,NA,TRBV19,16,TGTGCCAGTAGTATAGAACTAGTACCCTCTTCCTACGAGCAGTACTTC,CASSIELVPSSYEQYF
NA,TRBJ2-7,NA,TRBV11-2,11,TGTGCCAGCAGCCCTTTGGTCGAGCAGTACTTC,CASSPLVEQYF
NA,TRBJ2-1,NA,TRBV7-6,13,TGTGCCAGCAGCTCCTCCCCTTACAATGAGCAGTTCTTC,CASSSSPYNEQFF
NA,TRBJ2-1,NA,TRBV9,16,TGTGCCAGCAGCGTAGCTCCAGGGGGGCCCAACAATGAGCAGTTCTTC,CASSVAPGGPNNEQFF
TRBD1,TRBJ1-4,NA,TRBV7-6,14,TGTGCCAGCAGCTTACGGGAAGGGGGCGAAAAACTGTTTTTT,CASSLREGGEKLFF
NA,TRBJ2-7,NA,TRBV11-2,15,TGTGCCAGCAGCTTAGCTGCGGGACTCCTCTACGAGCAGTACTTC,CASSLAAGLLYEQYF
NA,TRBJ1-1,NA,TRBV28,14,TGTGCCAGCAGTGTCGGACTCATGAACACTGAAGCTTTCTTT,CASSVGLMNTEAFF
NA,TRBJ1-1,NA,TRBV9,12,TGTGCCAGCAGCGGGTACGACACTGAAGCTTTCTTT,CASSGYDTEAFF
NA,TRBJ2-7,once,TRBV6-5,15,TGTGCCAGCAGTCCCGGCGACGGCAACTTCTACGAGCAGTACTTC,CASSPGDGNFYEQYF
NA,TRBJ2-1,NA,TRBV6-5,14,TGTGCCAGCAGTTACTCGGCCTACTACAATGAGCAGTTCTTC,CASSYSAYYNEQFF
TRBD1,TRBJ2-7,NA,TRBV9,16,TGTGCCAGCAGCGCCGAGCTAGGACAGGGTGTCGACGAGCAGTACTTC,CASSAELGQGVDEQYF
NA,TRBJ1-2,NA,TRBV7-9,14,TGTGCCAGCGAGATCACAGGCCGTTTTCGGGGCTACACCTTC,CASEITGRFRGYTF
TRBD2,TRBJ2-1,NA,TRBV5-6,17,TGTGCCAGCAGCTTGACCTGGACTAGCGGGAGTTCGGATGAGCAGTTCTTC,CASSLTWTSGSSDEQFF
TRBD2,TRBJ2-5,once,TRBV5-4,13,TGTGCCAGCAGCTCTAGCGGGGGAGAGACCCAGTACTTC,CASSSSGGETQYF
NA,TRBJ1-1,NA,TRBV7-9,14,TGTGCCAGCAGCTTAGGTGGGGGGCAAGTTGAAGCTTTCTTT,CASSLGGGQVEAFF
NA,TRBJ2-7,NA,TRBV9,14,TGTGCCAGCAGCGTAGCCGGACAGTCCTACGAGCAGTACTTC,CASSVAGQSYEQYF
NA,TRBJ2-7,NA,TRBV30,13,TGTGCCAACCACCCAGGGGAGTACTACGAGCAGTACTTC,CANHPGEYYEQYF
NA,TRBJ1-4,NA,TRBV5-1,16,TGCGCCAGCAGCTTGGTCCCGGGACAACCCAGGGGAAAACTGTTTTTT,CASSLVPGQPRGKLFF